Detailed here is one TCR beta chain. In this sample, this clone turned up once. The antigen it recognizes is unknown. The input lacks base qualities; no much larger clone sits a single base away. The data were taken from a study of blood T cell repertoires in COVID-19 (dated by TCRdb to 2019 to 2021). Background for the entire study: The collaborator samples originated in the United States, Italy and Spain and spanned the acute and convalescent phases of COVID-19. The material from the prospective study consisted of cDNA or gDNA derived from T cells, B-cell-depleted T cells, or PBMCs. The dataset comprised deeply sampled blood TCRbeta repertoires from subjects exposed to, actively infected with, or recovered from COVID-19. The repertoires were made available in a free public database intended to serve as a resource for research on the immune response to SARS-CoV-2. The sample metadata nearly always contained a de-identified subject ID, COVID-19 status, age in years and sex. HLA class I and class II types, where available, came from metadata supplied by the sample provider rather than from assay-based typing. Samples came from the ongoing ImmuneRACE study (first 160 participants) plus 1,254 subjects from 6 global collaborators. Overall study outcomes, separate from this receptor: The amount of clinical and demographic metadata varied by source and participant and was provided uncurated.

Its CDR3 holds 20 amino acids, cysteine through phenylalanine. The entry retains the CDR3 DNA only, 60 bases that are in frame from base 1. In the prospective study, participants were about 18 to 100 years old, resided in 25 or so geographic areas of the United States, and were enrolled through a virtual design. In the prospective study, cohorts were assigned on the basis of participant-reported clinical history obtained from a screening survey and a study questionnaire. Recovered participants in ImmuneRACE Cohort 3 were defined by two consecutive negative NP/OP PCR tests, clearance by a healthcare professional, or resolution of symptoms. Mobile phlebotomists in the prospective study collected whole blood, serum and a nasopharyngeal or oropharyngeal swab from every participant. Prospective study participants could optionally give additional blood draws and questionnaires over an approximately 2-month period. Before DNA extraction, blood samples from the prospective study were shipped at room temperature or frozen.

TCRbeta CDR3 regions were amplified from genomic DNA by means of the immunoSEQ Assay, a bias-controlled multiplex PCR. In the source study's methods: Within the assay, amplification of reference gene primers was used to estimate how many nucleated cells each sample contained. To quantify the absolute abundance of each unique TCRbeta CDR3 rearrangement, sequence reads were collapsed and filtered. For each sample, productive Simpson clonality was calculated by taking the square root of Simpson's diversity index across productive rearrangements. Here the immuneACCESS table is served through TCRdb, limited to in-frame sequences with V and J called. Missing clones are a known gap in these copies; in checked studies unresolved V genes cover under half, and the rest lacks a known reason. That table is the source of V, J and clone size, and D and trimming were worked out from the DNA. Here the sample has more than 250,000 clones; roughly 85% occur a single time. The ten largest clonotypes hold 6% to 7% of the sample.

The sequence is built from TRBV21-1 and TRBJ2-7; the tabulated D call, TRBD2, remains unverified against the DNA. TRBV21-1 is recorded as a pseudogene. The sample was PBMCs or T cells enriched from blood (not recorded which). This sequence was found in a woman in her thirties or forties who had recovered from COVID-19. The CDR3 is CASSKALQREITDHPSEQYF. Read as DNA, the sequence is TGTGCCAGCAGCAAAGCGCTGCAGCGGGAGATCACCGACCACCCCTCCGAGCAGTACTTC.